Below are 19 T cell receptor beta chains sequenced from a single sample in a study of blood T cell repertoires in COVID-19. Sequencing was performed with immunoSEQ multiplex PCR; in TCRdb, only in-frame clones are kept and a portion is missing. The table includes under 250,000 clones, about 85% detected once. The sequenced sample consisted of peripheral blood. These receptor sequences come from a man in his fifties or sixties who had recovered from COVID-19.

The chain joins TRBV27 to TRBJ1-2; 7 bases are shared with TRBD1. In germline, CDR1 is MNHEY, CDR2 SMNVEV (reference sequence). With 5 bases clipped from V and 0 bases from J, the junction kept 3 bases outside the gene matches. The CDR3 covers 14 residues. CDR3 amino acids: CASSRDRSNYGYTF. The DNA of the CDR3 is TGTGCCAGCAGTCGGGACAGATCTAACTATGGCTACACCTTC.

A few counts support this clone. CDR3 coding DNA: TGCGCCAGCAGCTTGGTTAGGGCAGGGGGCGCTGAAGCTTTCTTT. Protein sequence: CASSLVRAGGAEAFF. The gene calls are TRBV5-1 and TRBJ1-1; 8 positions agree with TRBD1. CDR3 size: 15 residues. With V trimmed by 0 bases and J by 6 bases, 7 bases remained unmatched. Germline CDR1 SGHRS, CDR2 YFSETQ.

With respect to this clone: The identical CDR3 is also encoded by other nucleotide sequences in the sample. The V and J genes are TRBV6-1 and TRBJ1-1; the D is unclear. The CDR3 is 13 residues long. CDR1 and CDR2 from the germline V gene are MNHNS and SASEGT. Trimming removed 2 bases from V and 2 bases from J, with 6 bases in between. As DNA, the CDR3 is TGTGCCAGCAGTGAATCTTTAAACACTGAAGCTTTCTTT. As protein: CASSESLNTEAFF.

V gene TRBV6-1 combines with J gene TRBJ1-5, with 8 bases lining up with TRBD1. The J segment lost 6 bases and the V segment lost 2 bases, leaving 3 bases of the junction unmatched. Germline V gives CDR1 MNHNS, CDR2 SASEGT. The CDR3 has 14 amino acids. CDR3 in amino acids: CASSESGGFQPQHF. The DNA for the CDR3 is TGTGCCAGCAGTGAATCAGGGGGCTTTCAGCCCCAGCATTTT.

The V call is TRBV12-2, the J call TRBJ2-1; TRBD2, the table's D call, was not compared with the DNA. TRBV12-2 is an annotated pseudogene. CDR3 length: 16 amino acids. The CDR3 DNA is TGTGCAAGTCGCGCTCTAGCGACTAGCGGGAACAATGAGCAGTTCTTC. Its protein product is CASRALATSGNNEQFF.

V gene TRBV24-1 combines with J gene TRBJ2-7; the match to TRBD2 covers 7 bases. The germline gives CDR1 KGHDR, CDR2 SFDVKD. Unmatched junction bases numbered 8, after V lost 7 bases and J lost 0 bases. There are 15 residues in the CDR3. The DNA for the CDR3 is TGTGCCACCAGCCAGAGCGGGAAGAGCTCCTACGAGCAGTACTTC. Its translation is CATSQSGKSSYEQYF.

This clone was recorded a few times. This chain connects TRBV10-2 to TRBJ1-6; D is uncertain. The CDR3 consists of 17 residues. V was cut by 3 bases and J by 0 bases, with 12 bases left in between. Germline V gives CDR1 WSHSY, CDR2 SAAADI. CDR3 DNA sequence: TGCGCCAGCAGTGATGAAGGAGCGAGCTCCTATAATTCACCCCTCCACTTT. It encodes CASSDEGASSYNSPLHF.

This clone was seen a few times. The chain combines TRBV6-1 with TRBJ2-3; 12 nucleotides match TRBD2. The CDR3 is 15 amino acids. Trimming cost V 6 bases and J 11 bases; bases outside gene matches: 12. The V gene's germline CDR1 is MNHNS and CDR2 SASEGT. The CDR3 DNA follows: TGTGCCAGCAGACCTCCCGGGACTAGCGGGTGGGTGCAGTATTTT. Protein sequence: CASRPPGTSGWVQYF.

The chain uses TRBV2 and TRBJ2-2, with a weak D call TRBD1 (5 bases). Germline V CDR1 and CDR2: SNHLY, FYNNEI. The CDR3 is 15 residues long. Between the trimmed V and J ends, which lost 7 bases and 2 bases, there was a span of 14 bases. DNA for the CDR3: TGTGCCAGCATCAGAAGGGGATCCAACACCGGGGAGCTGTTTTTT. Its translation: CASIRRGSNTGELFF.

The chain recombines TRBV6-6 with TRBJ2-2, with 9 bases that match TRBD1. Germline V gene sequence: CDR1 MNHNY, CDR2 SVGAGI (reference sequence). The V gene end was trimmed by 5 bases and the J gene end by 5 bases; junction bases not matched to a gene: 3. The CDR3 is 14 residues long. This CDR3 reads CASSKGQGTGELFF. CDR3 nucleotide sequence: TGTGCCAGCAGTAAAGGACAGGGGACCGGGGAGCTGTTTTTT.

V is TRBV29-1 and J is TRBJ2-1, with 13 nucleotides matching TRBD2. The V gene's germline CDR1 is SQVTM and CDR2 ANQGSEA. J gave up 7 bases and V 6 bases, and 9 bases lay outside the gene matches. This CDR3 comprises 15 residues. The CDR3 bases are TGCAGCGTCGCTCGACTAGCGGGAGGTTCTAATGAGCAGTTCTTC. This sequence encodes CSVARLAGGSNEQFF.

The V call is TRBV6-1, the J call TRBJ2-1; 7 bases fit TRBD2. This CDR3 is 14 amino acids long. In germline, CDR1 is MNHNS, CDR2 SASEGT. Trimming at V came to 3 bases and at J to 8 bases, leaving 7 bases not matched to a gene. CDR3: CASSEWEGHHEQFF. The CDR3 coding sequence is TGTGCCAGCAGTGAGTGGGAGGGCCACCATGAGCAGTTCTTC.

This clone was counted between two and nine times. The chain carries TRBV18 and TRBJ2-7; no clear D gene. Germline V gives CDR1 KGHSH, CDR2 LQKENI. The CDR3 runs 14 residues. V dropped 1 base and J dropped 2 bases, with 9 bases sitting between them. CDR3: CASSPRVEPYEQYF. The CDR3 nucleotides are TGTGCCAGCTCACCACGTGTGGAGCCCTACGAGCAGTACTTC. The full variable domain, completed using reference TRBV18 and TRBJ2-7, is NAGVMQNPRHLVRRRGQEARLRCSPMKGHSHVYWYRQLPEEGLKFMVYLQKENIIDESGMPKERFSAEFPKEGPSILRIQQVVRGDSAAYFCASSPRVEPYEQYFGPGTRLTVT.

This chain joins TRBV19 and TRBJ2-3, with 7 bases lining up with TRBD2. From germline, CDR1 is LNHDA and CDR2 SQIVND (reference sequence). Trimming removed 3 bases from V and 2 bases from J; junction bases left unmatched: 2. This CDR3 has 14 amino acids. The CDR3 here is CASSIGGFTDTQYF. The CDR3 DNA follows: TGTGCCAGTAGTATCGGGGGGTTCACAGATACGCAGTATTTT. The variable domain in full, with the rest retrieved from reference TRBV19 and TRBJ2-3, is DGGITQSPKYLFRKEGQNVTLSCEQNLNHDAMYWYRQDPGQGLRLIYYSQIVNDFQKGDIAEGYSVSREKKESFPLTVTSAQKNPTAFYLCASSIGGFTDTQYFGPGTRLTVL.

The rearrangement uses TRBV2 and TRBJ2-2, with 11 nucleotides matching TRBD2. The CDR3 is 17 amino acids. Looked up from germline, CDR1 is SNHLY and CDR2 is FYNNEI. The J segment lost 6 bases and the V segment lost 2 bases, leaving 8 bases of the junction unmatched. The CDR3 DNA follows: TGTGCCAGCAGTGAAACACTAGCGGGAGCAAGGTCCGGGGAGCTGTTTTTT. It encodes CASSETLAGARSGELFF.

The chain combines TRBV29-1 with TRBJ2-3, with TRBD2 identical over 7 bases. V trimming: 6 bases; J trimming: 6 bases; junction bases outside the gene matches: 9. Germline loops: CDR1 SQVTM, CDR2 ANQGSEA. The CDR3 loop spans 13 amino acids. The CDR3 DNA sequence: TGCAGCGTCGCCTCTAGCGGCGGCGATACGCAGTATTTT. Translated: CSVASSGGDTQYF.

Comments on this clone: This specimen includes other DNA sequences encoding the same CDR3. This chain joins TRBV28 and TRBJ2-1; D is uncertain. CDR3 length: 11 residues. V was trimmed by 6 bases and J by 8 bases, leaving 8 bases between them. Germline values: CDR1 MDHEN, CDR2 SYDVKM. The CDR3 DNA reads TGTGCCAGCAGCCTCCGCGATGAGCAGTTCTTC. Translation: CASSLRDEQFF.

In nucleotides, the CDR3 is TGTGCCAGCAACTCAGGGGACAGGGCGAACAATGAGCAGTTCTTC. Encoded protein: CASNSGDRANNEQFF. J is TRBJ2-1 and V is TRBV5-8, with TRBD1 matching 9 bases. V was pared by 6 bases and J by 5 bases, with 9 bases of the junction left unmatched. CDR1 and CDR2 (germline): SGHTS, YDEGEE. The CDR3 has 15 amino acids.

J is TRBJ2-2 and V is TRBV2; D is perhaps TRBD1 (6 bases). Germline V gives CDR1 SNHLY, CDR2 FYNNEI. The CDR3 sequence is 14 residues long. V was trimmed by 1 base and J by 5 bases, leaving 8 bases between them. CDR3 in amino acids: CASSEGTVTGELFF. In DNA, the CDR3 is TGTGCCAGCAGTGAAGGGACAGTTACCGGGGAGCTGTTTTTT.